A single sample gave rise to the 30 T cell receptor beta chains below, sequenced in a study of T cells in Graves' hyperthyroidism and ophthalmopathy. Amplification of TCR beta CDR3 regions was performed using RNA transcripts as template. HTBI primers were employed in a first-round RT-PCR of the TCR CDR3. TCRdb re-called the multiplex PCR reads through MiXCR, storing one row per CDR3 protein. The sample records about 350,000 distinct CDR3 sequences, roughly 15% being singletons. The sample comprised blood. These receptors originate from a woman in her thirties or forties with Graves' ophthalmopathy.

There are many counts of this clonotype. V gene TRBV19 combines with J gene TRBJ1-2; D gene unclear. Germline V gene lookup returns CDR1 LNHDA and CDR2 SQIVND (reference sequence). V was shortened by 7 bases and J by 8 bases, with 29 bases between the two germline ends. This CDR3 has 17 residues. This CDR3 reads CASNAHIEDADSGGYTF. CDR3 sequence (DNA): TGTGCCAGTAACGCCCACATCGAGGACGCCGATTCGGGCGGCTACACCTTC. The full variable domain, in which reference TRBV19 and TRBJ1-2 provide the parts outside the CDR3, is DGGITQSPKYLFRKEGQNVTLSCEQNLNHDAMYWYRQDPGQGLRLIYYSQIVNDFQKGDIAEGYSVSREKKESFPLTVTSAQKNPTAFYLCASNAHIEDADSGGYTFGSGTRLTVV.

The CDR3 sequence is CASSLALAGNYGYTF. In DNA form, the CDR3 reads TGTGCCAGCAGCTTAGCGCTGGCAGGCAACTATGGCTACACCTTC. The chain links TRBV11-2 to TRBJ1-2; D remains unclear. Trimming cost V 1 base and J 2 bases, with 11 bases left between them. This CDR3 region has 15 residues. Germline CDR1 and CDR2: SGHAT and FQNNGV. The full variable domain, rest sourced from reference TRBV11-2 and TRBJ1-2, is EAGVAQSPRYKIIEKRQSVAFWCNPISGHATLYWYQQILGQGPKLLIQFQNNGVVDDSQLPKDRFSAERLKGVDSTLKIQPAKLEDSAVYLCASSLALAGNYGYTFGSGTRLTVV.

The chain recombines TRBV20-1 with TRBJ1-3; D is possibly TRBD1 (5 bases). The CDR3 is made up of 15 amino acids. Trimming cost V 5 bases and J 0 bases, with 14 bases left between them. Per germline, CDR1 DFQATT and CDR2 SNEGSKA (reference sequence). This chain's CDR3 is CSALGARSSGNTIYF. DNA of the CDR3: TGCAGTGCTCTAGGGGCCAGAAGCTCTGGAAACACCATATATTTT.

This clonotype has at least ten counts. The chain employs TRBV10-3 and TRBJ2-7; TRBD2 is a possible D gene (5 bases). V lost 2 bases and J lost 3, with 11 bases in between. This CDR3 contains 14 residues. The V gene's germline CDR1 is ENHRY and CDR2 SYGVKD. The CDR3 DNA reads TGTGCCATCAGTGAGGAGGCTAGCAGCTACGAGCAGTACTTC. It specifies CAISEEASSYEQYF.

In its sample, this clonotype was seen many times. The chain is built from TRBV24-1 and TRBJ2-1, with D tentatively TRBD2 (6 bases). The germline gives CDR1 KGHDR, CDR2 SFDVKD. This CDR3 has 16 amino acids. Trimming stripped 1 base from V and 7 bases from J, with 16 bases between. The CDR3, as DNA: TGTGCCACCAGTGATTTCGCGCGGGACCACGGAAATGAGCAGTTCTTC. Amino acids: CATSDFARDHGNEQFF.

This clonotype was counted many times. V is TRBV11-2 and J is TRBJ2-1; D unresolved. This CDR3 is 14 amino acids long. The V gene's germline CDR1 is SGHAT and CDR2 FQNNGV. V lost 2 bases, J lost 8 bases, and 13 bases lay in between. The CDR3 loop is CASSLFGVGYEQFF. DNA for the CDR3: TGTGCCAGCAGCTTATTCGGAGTCGGCTATGAGCAGTTCTTC.

This clonotype was picked up a small number of times. The J gene is TRBJ1-1, the V gene TRBV19; 8 bases line up with TRBD1. With V trimmed by 8 bases and J by 2 bases, 7 bases remained unmatched. CDR3 length equals 14 residues. In germline, CDR1 is LNHDA, CDR2 SQIVND (reference sequence). The CDR3 is CASRDRQTNTEAFF. The CDR3 DNA follows: TGTGCCAGTCGGGACAGGCAAACCAACACTGAAGCTTTCTTT.

In its sample, this clonotype was seen many times. The gene calls are TRBV2 and TRBJ1-5; TRBD1 might be the D (5 bases). The CDR3 extends over 14 amino acids. Germline V CDR1 and CDR2: SNHLY, FYNNEI. Trimming took off 2 bases at V and 6 bases at J, with 11 bases between the two ends. The CDR3 DNA is TGTGCCAGCAGTGAACAGGGCGGTGGTCAGCCCCAGCATTTT. It is translated as CASSEQGGGQPQHF.

V usage is TRBV20-1 and J usage is TRBJ1-5, with D uncertain. Trimming stripped 0 bases from V and 7 bases from J, with 1 base between. This CDR3 has 10 amino acids. Germline V CDR1 and CDR2: DFQATT, SNEGSKA (reference sequence). DNA of the CDR3: TGCAGTGCTAGAGACCAGCCCCAGCATTTT. Protein sequence: CSARDQPQHF.

This clonotype was recorded many times. J is TRBJ1-1 and V is TRBV28, with TRBD1 matching 8 bases. V dropped 4 bases and J dropped 6; count of bases not matched to a gene: 10. Germline V lookup: CDR1 MDHEN, CDR2 SYDVKM. The CDR3 is made up of 15 amino acids. The DNA of the CDR3 is TGTGCCAGCAGTTCGATCCACACAGGGGGATCTGAAGCTTTCTTT. It translates to CASSSIHTGGSEAFF.

This clonotype was recorded at least ten times. The chain recombines TRBV6-1 with TRBJ1-1; TRBD1 matches at 9 bases. The CDR3 sequence is 15 residues long. Germline lookup yields CDR1 MNHNS and CDR2 SASEGT. J was trimmed by 8 bases and V by 5 bases; bases with no gene match: 12. The CDR3 DNA is TGTGCCAGCAGTCCATCACAGGGGGCCGGGCCCGAAGCTTTCTTT. As protein: CASSPSQGAGPEAFF.

This clonotype was found many times. The rearrangement uses TRBV27 and TRBJ2-7, with D tentatively TRBD1 (6 bases). This CDR3 contains 15 residues. Germline V CDR1 and CDR2: MNHEY, SMNVEV (reference sequence). Trimming left V 1 base short and J 0 bases short, with 10 bases between. This CDR3 reads CASSLWQGHSYEQYF. The CDR3 DNA is TGTGCCAGCAGTTTATGGCAGGGGCACTCCTACGAGCAGTACTTC.

This clonotype was counted a few times. V is TRBV3-1 and J is TRBJ1-6; the D gene is possibly TRBD1 (6 bases). The germline V gene has CDR1 LGHDT and CDR2 YNNKEL (reference sequence). The V gene lost 4 bases and the J gene lost 7 bases, with 14 bases spanning the gap. The CDR3 is 15 residues long. The CDR3 sequence: CASSLVAGANSPLHF. CDR3 DNA sequence: TGTGCCAGCAGCCTTGTCGCGGGGGCGAATTCACCCCTCCACTTT.

The V and J genes are TRBV20-1 and TRBJ2-7; 8 bases align to TRBD1. Trimming at V came to 0 bases and at J to 0 bases, leaving 13 bases not matched to a gene. This CDR3 is 18 amino acids long. The germline gives CDR1 DFQATT, CDR2 SNEGSKA (reference sequence). The CDR3 is CSARDRGTGTGVSYEQYF. CDR3 in DNA: TGCAGTGCTAGAGATCGGGGGACCGGGACAGGAGTCTCCTACGAGCAGTACTTC.

There are many counts of this clonotype. The J gene is TRBJ2-7, the V gene TRBV10-2; D may be TRBD1 (6 bases). This CDR3 has 13 residues. Germline lookup yields CDR1 WSHSY and CDR2 SAAADI. Trimming removed 5 bases from V and 5 bases from J, with 13 bases in between. CDR3 sequence: CASSILQGHEQYF. The DNA of the CDR3 is TGCGCCAGCAGTATTTTACAGGGCCACGAGCAGTACTTC.

This clonotype has more than one count but fewer than ten. The chain links TRBV5-1 to TRBJ2-6; D may correspond to TRBD1 or TRBD2 (6 bases each). V shed 7 bases and J shed 3 bases, with 11 bases lying between them. The CDR3 spans 14 residues. In germline, CDR1 is SGHRS, CDR2 YFSETQ. CDR3 in amino acids: CASGGQVGANVLTF. Here the CDR3 DNA reads TGCGCCAGCGGGGGGCAGGTTGGGGCCAACGTCCTGACTTTC. Using reference TRBV5-1 and TRBJ2-6 for the parts outside the CDR3, the full variable domain is KAGVTQTPRYLIKTRGQQVTLSCSPISGHRSVSWYQQTPGQGLQFLFEYFSETQRNKGNFPGRFSGRQFSNSRSEMNVSTLELGDSALYLCASGGQVGANVLTFGAGSRLTVL.

This clonotype was recorded at least ten times. The chain has TRBV20-1 and TRBJ1-1, with 9 bases lining up with TRBD1. The length of the CDR3 is 14 residues. Germline values: CDR1 DFQATT, CDR2 SNEGSKA (reference sequence). The J segment lost 5 bases and the V segment lost 5 bases, leaving 9 bases of the junction unmatched. The CDR3 region is CSAWDRVLGTEAFF. The CDR3 coding sequence is TGCAGTGCTTGGGACAGGGTCCTGGGAACTGAAGCTTTCTTT.

This chain joins TRBV5-1 and TRBJ2-2; tentatively, D is TRBD1 or TRBD2 (5 bases each). Germline V CDR1 and CDR2: SGHRS, YFSETQ. V was pared by 4 bases and J by 0 bases, with 10 bases between. This CDR3 comprises 15 residues. CDR3 loop: CASSPGQSNTGELFF. CDR3 nucleotides: TGCGCCAGCAGCCCGGGGCAGTCGAACACCGGGGAGCTGTTTTTT.

This clonotype showed up just a few times. This clone may be a read error of a much larger clone one base away. V usage is TRBV11-2 and J usage is TRBJ2-6; a possible D gene is TRBD1 (5 bases). The CDR3 spans 15 residues. Germline V gene sequence: CDR1 SGHAT, CDR2 FQNNGV. This chain's CDR3 is CASSLDLSGANVPTF. The CDR3 DNA sequence: TGTGCCAGCAGCTTAGACCTCTCTGGGGCCAACGTCCCGACTTTC.

In this sample, this clonotype turned up many times. The chain joins TRBV18 to TRBJ2-3, with D perhaps TRBD2 (6 bases). Trimming took off 5 bases at V and 7 bases at J, with 22 bases between the two ends. There are 16 residues in the CDR3. In germline, CDR1 is KGHSH, CDR2 LQKENI. The CDR3 region is CASSEATGLSGYTQYF. The CDR3, as DNA: TGTGCCAGCTCAGAGGCTACGGGACTCTCAGGGTATACGCAGTATTTT.

Worth noting for this clonotype: The junction shows a germline mismatch at one end, possibly a read error. The chain links TRBV7-9 to TRBJ2-5, with D uncertain. This CDR3 is built from 11 residues. CDR1 is SEHNR and CDR2 is FQNEAQ in the germline V gene (reference sequence). Here the CDR3 DNA reads TGTGCCAGCAGGGAACAAGAGACCCGGTACTTC. Translated, it gives CASREQETRYF.

This clonotype was recorded many times. The CDR3 nucleotides read TGTGCCGGCCGGACAGTTAACACAGATACGCAGTATTTT. This gives the protein CAGRTVNTDTQYF. The chain joins TRBV7-9 to TRBJ2-3; D might be TRBD1 (6 bases). The CDR3 runs 13 residues. Germline loops: CDR1 SEHNR, CDR2 FQNEAQ (reference sequence). Trimming stripped 11 bases from V and 2 bases from J, with 14 bases between. The whole variable domain, remainder taken from reference TRBV7-9 and TRBJ2-3, is DTGVSQNPRHKITKRGQNVTFRCDPISEHNRLYWYRQTLGQGPEFLTYFQNEAQLEKSRLLSDRFSAERPKGSFSTLEIQRTEQGDSAMYLCAGRTVNTDTQYFGPGTRLTVL.

The chain has TRBV9 and TRBJ2-7, with D possibly TRBD2 on 5 matching bases. The CDR3 contains 14 residues. The germline V gene encodes CDR1 SGDLS and CDR2 YYNGEE. Trimming shortened V by 0 bases and J by 5 bases, and 12 bases separated the two germline ends. The CDR3 bases are TGTGCCAGCAGCGTAGCGGACTCTTGGGACGAGCAGTACTTC. Its translation: CASSVADSWDEQYF.

The chain employs TRBV29-1 and TRBJ1-1; unclear D gene. Germline V gene sequence: CDR1 SQVTM, CDR2 ANQGSEA. V lost 3 bases and J lost 1, with 18 bases in between. The CDR3 is 16 residues long. CDR3 DNA: TGCAGCGTTGACTTTCAGAAGACAACTTGGAACACTGAAGCTTTCTTT. Translation: CSVDFQKTTWNTEAFF.

This clonotype was picked up many times. The chain links TRBV27 to TRBJ2-1; D is possibly TRBD1 (5 bases). V was cut by 7 bases and J by 7 bases, with 17 bases left in between. CDR1 is MNHEY, CDR2 SMNVEV, per germline (reference sequence). The CDR3 extends over 14 amino acids. CDR3 DNA sequence: TGTGCCAGCATGGTTTGGGGCAACAGGAATGAGCAGTTCTTC. The encoded protein is CASMVWGNRNEQFF.

In this sample, this clonotype turned up many times. The V gene is TRBV7-9, the J gene TRBJ2-7; the D is unclear. V lost 4 bases and J 5 bases, leaving 9 bases between the germline ends. CDR3 length: 12 amino acids. Germline-derived CDR1 and CDR2 are SEHNR and FQNEAQ (reference sequence). The CDR3 loop reads CASSYGYNEQYF. For the CDR3, the DNA is TGTGCCAGCAGCTACGGGTACAACGAGCAGTACTTC.

This clonotype was observed a few times. This sequence joins TRBV6-1 and TRBJ2-3, with 7 bases matching TRBD2. The CDR3 spans 15 residues. With 6 bases clipped from V and 0 bases from J, the junction kept 6 bases outside the gene matches. Germline CDR1 reads MNHNS; CDR2 reads SASEGT. The chain's CDR3 is CASRAVGGSTDTQYF. The CDR3 nucleotides read TGTGCCAGCAGGGCCGTGGGGGGGAGCACAGATACGCAGTATTTT.

Of note for this clonotype: The junction and the germline gene differ at one end; a read error may be behind it. The gene calls are TRBV28 and TRBJ2-6; the match to TRBD1 covers 8 bases. The germline V gene has CDR1 MDHEN and CDR2 SYDVKM. This CDR3 contains 19 residues. The CDR3 DNA reads as TGTGCCAGCAGTTTACCAGGGGGCGCATCGGGCTCTGGGGCCGACGTCCTGACTTTC. Translating it yields CASSLPGGASGSGADVLTF.

This clonotype came up many times. The J gene is TRBJ2-2, the V gene TRBV6-1; D gene ambiguous. Germline values: CDR1 MNHNS, CDR2 SASEGT. The CDR3 sequence is 13 residues long. With 5 bases removed from V and 5 bases from J, the gap between germline ends came to 9 bases. The CDR3 DNA sequence: TGTGCCAGCAGTTCCCGGGTGACCGGGGAGCTGTTTTTT. Protein: CASSSRVTGELFF.

This clonotype has ten or more counts. The rearrangement joins TRBV6-2 or TRBV6-3 to TRBJ2-1; D perhaps matches TRBD1 (5 bases). The CDR3 has 12 residues. Germline loops: CDR1 MNHEY, CDR2 SVGEGT. V was clipped by 6 bases and J by 7 bases, with 10 bases between them. The CDR3 DNA is TGTGCCAGCAGACTCGACAGTAATGAGCAGTTCTTC. It codes for CASRLDSNEQFF.